This TCR beta chain originates from a study of cytomegalovirus exposure and HLA in healthy donors. Both 60 Vbeta primers and 13 Jbeta primers went into the PCR. Some clones are missing from TCRdb's copy, which holds only in-frame ones; the method was immunoSEQ multiplex PCR. The sample includes roughly 160,000 clones, 70% to 85% of them seen just once. Germline values: CDR1 MNHEY, CDR2 SMNVEV (reference sequence). The V segment lost 5 bases and the J segment 2 bases; nucleotides outside the gene matches: 6. The length of the CDR3 is 15 residues. This clonotype was obtained from a man aged 40-49 years in good health and CMV-seronegative. Input material: PBMCs. V is TRBV27 and J is TRBJ1-2; 9 bases are a match to TRBD1. The CDR3 sequence: CASSTNRGLNYGYTF. The CDR3 coding sequence is TGTGCCAGCAGTACAAACAGGGGGCTGAACTATGGCTACACCTTC.